A single sample is the source of the 28 T cell receptor beta chains below, sequenced in a study of spatial heterogeneity in lung cancer. Time point of the sample: sample taken at primary tumor resection. Each CDR3 protein gets one entry after TCRdb re-called the 5' RACE reads with MiXCR. This repertoire shows some 23,000 distinct CDR3 sequences, about 7% found once; its top ten account for 14%. The sample here was PBMCs, taken at surgery. These receptors all come from a male donor with early-stage non-small cell lung cancer.

This clonotype was detected ten times or more. The V call is TRBV20-1, the J call TRBJ1-6; D is undetermined. The CDR3 contains 16 residues. V shed 3 bases and J shed 2 bases, with 14 bases lying between them. Germline V gives CDR1 DFQATT, CDR2 SNEGSKA (reference sequence). As DNA, the CDR3 is TGCAGTGCTAGTTTCGGGCCCCAAGCCTATAATTCACCCCTCCACTTT. Protein sequence: CSASFGPQAYNSPLHF.

There are many counts of this clonotype. V is TRBV28 and J is TRBJ2-2; D call uncertain. The CDR3 runs to 14 residues. Trimming removed 7 bases from V and 4 bases from J, with 13 bases in between. Germline loops: CDR1 MDHEN, CDR2 SYDVKM. CDR3 in amino acids: CASTLGFGTGELFF. In DNA, the CDR3 is TGTGCCAGCACCCTGGGGTTCGGCACCGGGGAGCTGTTTTTT.

This clonotype was seen a few times. The chain couples TRBV20-1 to TRBJ1-1, with a weak D call TRBD1 (5 bases). From germline, CDR1 is DFQATT and CDR2 SNEGSKA (reference sequence). This CDR3 spans 14 amino acids. V lost 0 bases to trimming and J lost 0 bases, with 8 bases between them. CDR3 in DNA: TGCAGTGCTAGAGAAACAGGTATGAACACTGAAGCTTTCTTT. It codes for CSARETGMNTEAFF.

This clonotype occurred many times. The rearrangement uses TRBV4-2 and TRBJ1-3; D not resolved. This CDR3 spans 15 amino acids. V was cut by 0 bases and J by 2 bases, with 8 bases left in between. Germline assignment: CDR1 LGHNA and CDR2 YNFKEQ. The CDR3 here is CASSQESGPGNTIYF. In DNA, the CDR3 is TGTGCCAGCAGCCAAGAGTCAGGACCTGGAAACACCATATATTTT.

The J gene is TRBJ2-7, the V gene TRBV27; D unclear. Germline CDR1 is MNHEY and CDR2 is SMNVEV (reference sequence). V lost 4 bases and J lost 1, with 5 bases in between. The CDR3 has 12 residues. The CDR3 region is CASSSGSYEQYF. For the CDR3, the DNA is TGTGCCAGCAGTTCGGGTTCCTACGAGCAGTACTTC.

This clonotype was observed at least ten times. V and J are TRBV4-1 and TRBJ2-4, with 7 bases aligning to TRBD2. J gave up 6 bases and V 1 base, and 6 bases lay outside the gene matches. Germline loops: CDR1 MGHRA, CDR2 YSYEKL. This CDR3 is built from 15 residues. CDR3 protein: CASSQVTSQVNIQYF. CDR3 bases: TGCGCCAGCAGCCAAGTGACTAGCCAAGTAAACATTCAGTACTTC.

This clonotype was seen more than once but under ten times. The chain recombines TRBV24-1 with TRBJ2-5, with D tentatively TRBD1 (5 bases). CDR1 is KGHDR and CDR2 is SFDVKD in the germline V gene. There are 16 residues in the CDR3. The V and J ends lost 1 base and 3 bases respectively, with 14 bases between them. The CDR3 coding sequence is TGTGCCACCAGTGATTTTTCCAGGGAATCGAAAGAGACCCAGTACTTC. It codes for CATSDFSRESKETQYF.

Here the CDR3 reads CASSLGDSANEKLFF. CDR3 nucleotide sequence: TGTGCCAGCAGTTTGGGGGACAGCGCTAATGAAAAACTGTTTTTT. The rearrangement uses TRBV12-3 or TRBV12-4 and TRBJ1-4; 7 nucleotides agree with TRBD1. This CDR3 contains 15 residues. The ends lost 3 bases at V and 3 bases at J; junction bases unmatched: 4.

Many counts were recorded for this clonotype. The chain links TRBV10-3 to TRBJ1-4; 7 nucleotides match TRBD1. V gave up 2 bases and J gave up 4 bases; unmatched junction bases: 4. The CDR3 length is 15 residues. Germline CDR1 ENHRY, CDR2 SYGVKD. Written as DNA, the CDR3 is TGTGCCATCAGTGAGAGGACAGGTTTTAATGAAAAACTGTTTTTT. It encodes CAISERTGFNEKLFF.

This clonotype has at least ten counts. The chain combines TRBV15 with TRBJ2-7; no firm D call. The CDR3 runs to 9 residues. In germline, CDR1 is LNHNV, CDR2 YYDKDF (reference sequence). CDR3 region: CATLREQYF. CDR3 bases: TGTGCTACTTTACGAGAGCAGTACTTC.

This chain joins TRBV11-2 and TRBJ2-7; D remains ambiguous. Germline CDR1 SGHAT, CDR2 FQNNGV. V was cut by 4 bases and J by 1 base, with 11 bases left in between. The CDR3 runs to 14 residues. The CDR3 loop is CASSSDELSYEQYF. The CDR3 DNA reads as TGTGCCAGCAGCTCGGACGAGTTATCCTACGAGCAGTACTTC.

This clonotype was picked up many times. The rearrangement links TRBV7-3 to TRBJ1-2, with D possibly TRBD1 on 6 matching bases. The CDR3 has 15 residues. Trimming pared 0 bases from V and 4 bases from J, leaving 12 bases between. Germline CDR1 reads SGHTA; CDR2 reads FQGTGA. DNA of the CDR3: TGTGCCAGCAGCTTAACTGGTGGACAGTCCTATGGCTACACCTTC. The encoded protein is CASSLTGGQSYGYTF.

About this clonotype: A read error may produce the germline difference seen at one junction end. The chain uses TRBV6-1 and TRBJ2-7; D unclear. The germline V gene encodes CDR1 MNHNS and CDR2 SASEGT. The CDR3 covers 12 residues. The CDR3 nucleotides are TGTGCCAGCAGTAAAGCCTTATACGAGCAGTACTTC. Translation: CASSKALYEQYF.

This clonotype showed up just a few times. The DNA of the CDR3 is TGTGCCAGCAGTCCGGGACAGGGACTTTATGGCTACACCTTC. The encoded protein is CASSPGQGLYGYTF. V and J are TRBV12-3 or TRBV12-4 and TRBJ1-2, with 9 positions matching TRBD1. This CDR3 has 14 residues. V was clipped by 5 bases and J by 5 bases; unmatched bases: 6.

The genes are TRBV20-1 and TRBJ2-5; D might be TRBD1 (6 bases). The CDR3 sequence is 16 residues long. CDR1 DFQATT and CDR2 SNEGSKA come from the germline V gene (reference sequence). The V end lost 3 bases, the J end lost 4 bases, and 21 bases lay between the germline ends. The CDR3 reads CSASPFDRSWGETQYF. Written as DNA, the CDR3 is TGCAGTGCTAGTCCATTCGACAGGTCCTGGGGAGAGACCCAGTACTTC.

V and J are TRBV4-1 and TRBJ2-5, with D maybe TRBD2 (6 bases). V gave up 3 bases and J gave up 5 bases, with 22 bases separating them. The CDR3 sequence is 17 residues long. Germline V gene sequence: CDR1 MGHRA, CDR2 YSYEKL. CDR3 nucleotides: TGCGCCAGCAGCCACAGACTCCCGGACGGCGGAGGGGAGACCCAGTACTTC. Its protein product is CASSHRLPDGGGETQYF.

This clonotype was counted ten times or more. The gene calls are TRBV18 and TRBJ1-1, with TRBD1 as a possible D gene (5 bases). In germline, CDR1 is KGHSH, CDR2 LQKENI. This CDR3 has 14 amino acids. Trimming removed 4 bases at V and 1 base at J, with 10 bases between. The CDR3: CASSLTGPNTEAFF. The CDR3 bases are TGTGCCAGCTCACTTACAGGTCCGAACACTGAAGCTTTCTTT.

The chain recombines TRBV5-1 with TRBJ2-2; 7 nucleotides line up with TRBD1. Germline V CDR1 and CDR2: SGHRS, YFSETQ. This CDR3 is built from 16 residues. After removal of 3 bases from V and 1 base from J, the junction contained 6 bases not matched to a gene. The CDR3 reads CASSSSRDRNTGELFF. In DNA form, the CDR3 reads TGCGCCAGCAGCTCATCCCGGGACAGGAACACCGGGGAGCTGTTTTTT. The full variable domain, its missing parts supplied by reference TRBV5-1 and TRBJ2-2, is KAGVTQTPRYLIKTRGQQVTLSCSPISGHRSVSWYQQTPGQGLQFLFEYFSETQRNKGNFPGRFSGRQFSNSRSEMNVSTLELGDSALYLCASSSSRDRNTGELFFGEGSRLTVL.

The chain has TRBV12-3 or TRBV12-4 and TRBJ1-1; the D is unclear. There are 12 residues in the CDR3. V was trimmed by 8 bases and J by 5 bases, leaving 12 bases between them. This chain's CDR3 is CASLRTETEAFF. The CDR3 bases are TGTGCCAGCTTACGGACCGAAACTGAAGCTTTCTTT.

This clonotype was seen ten or more times. The chain recombines TRBV6-5 with TRBJ2-6; 7 nucleotides match TRBD1. The length of the CDR3 is 17 residues. From germline, CDR1 is MNHEY and CDR2 SVGAGI. Trimming removed 6 bases from V and 3 bases from J; junction bases left unmatched: 11. DNA for the CDR3: TGTGCCAGCAGCTACAGGGGCCGGAATGGTGGGGCCAACGTCCTGACTTTC. It codes for CASSYRGRNGGANVLTF.

This clonotype occurred many times. The chain uses TRBV18 and TRBJ1-4; no clear D. Trimming removed 1 base at V and 2 bases at J, with 5 bases between. This CDR3 has 14 residues. Germline assignment: CDR1 KGHSH and CDR2 LQKENI. The CDR3 is CASSPRKTNEKLFF. CDR3 coding DNA: TGTGCCAGCTCACCACGGAAGACTAATGAAAAACTGTTTTTT.

This clonotype was observed many times. The chain has TRBV6-5 and TRBJ1-2; 8 bases agree with TRBD1. V dropped 10 bases and J dropped 6; count of bases not matched to a gene: 13. The CDR3 length is 14 residues. CDR1 is MNHEY, CDR2 SVGAGI, per germline. The chain's CDR3 is CATRTGWEKDGYTF. The CDR3 nucleotides are TGTGCCACCCGGACAGGGTGGGAAAAGGATGGCTACACCTTC.

Comments on this clonotype: The conserved phenylalanine or tryptophan is not found at the CDR3 terminus, so this likely reflects a read error. J is TRBJ2-7 and V is TRBV28; D gene unclear. The CDR3 spans 14 residues. V dropped 2 bases and J dropped 2 bases, with 10 bases sitting between them. Germline loops: CDR1 MDHEN, CDR2 SYDVKM. The CDR3 sequence: CASSLVGATYEQYY. The CDR3 region has the DNA TGTGCCAGCAGTTTAGTGGGCGCTACCTACGAGCAGTACTAC.

This clonotype was counted at least ten times. The rearrangement uses TRBV7-9 and TRBJ2-5, with 9 bases matching TRBD1. The CDR3 contains 13 residues. Per the germline V gene, CDR1 is SEHNR and CDR2 is FQNEAQ (reference sequence). Trimming removed 5 bases from V and 4 bases from J; junction bases left unmatched: 2. As DNA, the CDR3 is TGTGCCAGCAGCATGACAGGGGGAGAGACCCAGTACTTC. The encoded protein is CASSMTGGETQYF.

In its sample, this clonotype was seen a few times. The CDR3 region is CASSPSTNSPLHF. CDR3 coding DNA: TGTGCCAGCTCACCTTCGACGAATTCACCCCTCCACTTT. The J gene is TRBJ1-6, the V gene TRBV18, with D unresolved. Germline V gives CDR1 KGHSH, CDR2 LQKENI. The CDR3 spans 13 residues. The V and J ends lost 3 bases and 7 bases respectively, with 7 bases between them.

By its share, this clonotype is medium-sized. The chain employs TRBV20-1 and TRBJ1-5; TRBD1 aligns across 7 bases. The CDR3 is 16 residues long. V was clipped by 4 bases and J by 1 base; unmatched bases: 10. Germline values: CDR1 DFQATT, CDR2 SNEGSKA (reference sequence). The CDR3 region is CSATPPGQLSNQPQHF. CDR3 DNA: TGCAGTGCTACACCACCGGGACAGCTAAGCAATCAGCCCCAGCATTTT.

Only a few counts were recorded for this clonotype. V is TRBV23-1 and J is TRBJ2-3; D ambiguous. TRBV23-1 is recorded as an ORF, its role being uncertain. The CDR3 covers 14 residues. V lost 4 bases and J 3 bases, leaving 11 bases between the germline ends. DNA for the CDR3: TGCGCCAGCAGTCGACCACCAATTACAGATACGCAGTATTTT. Its translation: CASSRPPITDTQYF.

This chain uses TRBV20-1 with TRBJ2-3; D call uncertain. The CDR3 spans 13 residues. Deletions cut 7 bases from V and 2 bases from J, with 13 bases between. CDR1 DFQATT and CDR2 SNEGSKA come from the germline V gene (reference sequence). The CDR3 region is CSVGASSTDTQYF. For the CDR3, the DNA is TGCAGTGTCGGCGCGTCCTCCACAGATACGCAGTATTTT.